A selection of T cell receptor beta chains follows, all from one sample in a study of T cell repertoires in cytomegalovirus infection. These receptors are not linked to any known antigen. TCRdb re-derived calls from the reads in MiXCR, one entry per CDR3 protein. The sample lists about 770,000 distinct CDR3 sequences; under 35% were seen once. Material: cultured CD8+ T cells from PBMCs, obtained from culture after CMV antigen stimulation. The receptor set was obtained from a human donor in good health (CMV status not recorded). Some clones in this sample may be carry-over from other donors' samples. CDR3s include the opening cysteine and the closing phenylalanine or tryptophan. Each record gives: J gene, clone size, V gene, D gene, CDR3 DNA, CDR3 protein. D genes are given only for firm matches. Clone sizes are given selectively: once, few, many, or a class where the clone is expanded.

TRBJ2-1 . TRBV4-3 TRBD2 TGCGCCAGCAGCCAGTTTGCGGGGGGGCCGAGCAATGAGCAGTTCTTC CASSQFAGGPSNEQFF
TRBJ2-2 . TRBV3-1 TRBD1 TGTGCCAGCAGACCGAGACAGGGGCCGTACGGGGAGCTGTTTTTT CASRPRQGPYGELFF
TRBJ1-2 many TRBV7-8 . TGTGCCAGCAGCGAGACCGGGACACTGGGGGATGGCTACACCTTC CASSETGTLGDGYTF
TRBJ2-1 . TRBV12-3/TRBV12-4 . TGTGCCAGCAGTTTAGTTCCTACGTATGAGCAGTTCTTC CASSLVPTYEQFF
TRBJ2-3 few TRBV19 TRBD2 TGTGCCAGTAGAAGCCTAGCGGGCACAGATACGCAGTATTTT CASRSLAGTDTQYF
TRBJ2-1 . TRBV27 . TGTGCCAGCAGCCCGGGTCGGACGCGATCCTACAATGAGCAGTTCTTC CASSPGRTRSYNEQFF
TRBJ2-5 many TRBV19 TRBD1 TGTGCCAGTAGTGAGCTACAGGGGTTCCAAGAGACCCAGTACTTC CASSELQGFQETQYF
TRBJ1-6 . TRBV15 . TGTGCCATCCGGGCGGGGCCCGATAATTCACCCCTCCACTTT CAIRAGPDNSPLHF
TRBJ1-1 . TRBV19 TRBD1 TGTGCCAGTAGTATAGAGGCCAGGGGGGCGAACACTGAAGCTTTCTTT CASSIEARGANTEAFF
TRBJ1-1 . TRBV27 . TGTGCCAGCGGACCACAGGGGAACACTGAAGCTTTCTTT CASGPQGNTEAFF
TRBJ2-2 many TRBV7-2 TRBD2 TGTGCCAGCAGCTTAAGACTAGCGGGGGGAGGTGTATTCGGGGAGCTGTTTTTT CASSLRLAGGGVFGELFF
TRBJ2-2 many TRBV2 TRBD1 TGTGCCAGGACCGGGACAGGGGTGAACACCGGGGAGCTGTTTTTT CARTGTGVNTGELFF
TRBJ2-4 . TRBV5-6 . TGTGCCAGCAGCCCTGGGGCGGGGTCGGGGGCCATTCAGTACTTC CASSPGAGSGAIQYF
TRBJ1-2 few TRBV7-6 . TGTGCCAGCAGCTTAGCCTCGACGGGAGAGGGCTACACCTTC CASSLASTGEGYTF
TRBJ1-6 . TRBV4-3 . TGCGCCAGCAGCCAAGAGGGTATGGGAGGGACCACACGTAATTCACCCCTCCACTTT CASSQEGMGGTTRNSPLHF
TRBJ2-3 . TRBV11-2 . TGTGCCAGCAGCTTAGATGTGTGGGGGCAAGCAAGGGATACGCAGTATTTT CASSLDVWGQARDTQYF
TRBJ1-1 . TRBV4-1 . TGCGCCAGCAGCCACCCTTATGGGGTTTTGGAAGCTTTCTTT CASSHPYGVLEAFF
TRBJ2-1 . TRBV7-8 TRBD1 TGTGCCAGCAGCAAGGGGACAGTTTTGAATGAGCAGTTCTTC CASSKGTVLNEQFF
TRBJ1-2 few TRBV10-2 TRBD1 TGCGCCAGCAGTGAAGACAGGGGGCCGAGTGAGGGCTACACCTTC CASSEDRGPSEGYTF
TRBJ1-2 many TRBV3-1 . TGTGCCAGCAGCCCGACAGAGAACTATGGCTACACCTTC CASSPTENYGYTF
TRBJ1-2 . TRBV27 TRBD1 TGTGCCAGCAGAACCGGGACAGATGGCTACACCTTC CASRTGTDGYTF
TRBJ2-3 . TRBV14 TRBD2 TGTGCCAGCAGCCTTTTATTTAGCGGGGCACCCACAGATACGCAGTATTTT CASSLLFSGAPTDTQYF
TRBJ2-1 . TRBV7-4 TRBD1 TGTGCCAGCAGCCCAGTTACCGGGACAGGGGTATACAATGAGCAGTTCTTC CASSPVTGTGVYNEQFF
TRBJ2-2 many TRBV7-6 . TGTGCCAGCAGCTCACGCCAAGGGGGGGTTTTCAACACCGGGGAGCTGTTTTTT CASSSRQGGVFNTGELFF
TRBJ2-5 . TRBV7-9 . TGTGCCAGCAGCTCCTCGGGAGAAGAGACCCAGTACTTC CASSSSGEETQYF
TRBJ1-1 . TRBV15 . TGTGCCACCAGCAAAGAAGAAGTCGGAGGGAATGAAGCTTTCTTT CATSKEEVGGNEAFF
TRBJ2-3 . TRBV7-2 TRBD2 TGTGCCAGCAGCTTAGCTATCGTAGCGGGGGGTATCACAGATACGCAGTATTTT CASSLAIVAGGITDTQYF